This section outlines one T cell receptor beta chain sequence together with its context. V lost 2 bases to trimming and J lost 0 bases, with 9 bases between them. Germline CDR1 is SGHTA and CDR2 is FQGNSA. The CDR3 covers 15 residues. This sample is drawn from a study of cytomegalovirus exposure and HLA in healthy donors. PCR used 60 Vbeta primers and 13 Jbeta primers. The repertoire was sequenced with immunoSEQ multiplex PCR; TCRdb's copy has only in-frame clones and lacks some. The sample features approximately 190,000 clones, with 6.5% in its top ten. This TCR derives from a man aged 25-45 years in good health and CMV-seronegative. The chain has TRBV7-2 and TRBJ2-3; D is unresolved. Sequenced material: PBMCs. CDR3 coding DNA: TGTGCCAGCAGCTTACAGTCCGGGAGCACAGATACGCAGTATTTT. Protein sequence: CASSLQSGSTDTQYF.